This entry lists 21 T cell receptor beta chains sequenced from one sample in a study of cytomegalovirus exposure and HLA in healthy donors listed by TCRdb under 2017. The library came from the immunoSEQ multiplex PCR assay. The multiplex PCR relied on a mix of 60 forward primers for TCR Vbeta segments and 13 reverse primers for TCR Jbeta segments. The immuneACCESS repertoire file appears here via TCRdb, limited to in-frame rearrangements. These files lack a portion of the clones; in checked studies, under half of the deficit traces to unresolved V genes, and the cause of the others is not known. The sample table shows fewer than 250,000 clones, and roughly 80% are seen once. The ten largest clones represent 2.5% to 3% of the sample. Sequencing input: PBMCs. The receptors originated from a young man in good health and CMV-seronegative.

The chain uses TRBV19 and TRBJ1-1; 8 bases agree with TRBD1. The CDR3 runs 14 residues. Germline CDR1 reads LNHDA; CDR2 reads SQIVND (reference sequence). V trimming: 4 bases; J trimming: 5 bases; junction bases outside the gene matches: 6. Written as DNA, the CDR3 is TGTGCCAGTAGTACGACAGGGGCGGGGACTGAAGCTTTCTTT. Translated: CASSTTGAGTEAFF.

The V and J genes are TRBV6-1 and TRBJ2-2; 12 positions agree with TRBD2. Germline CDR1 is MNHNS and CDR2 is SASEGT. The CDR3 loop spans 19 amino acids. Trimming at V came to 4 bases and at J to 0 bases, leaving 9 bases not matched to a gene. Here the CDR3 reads CASSVRLAGGISNTGELFF. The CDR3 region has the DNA TGTGCCAGCAGTGTACGCCTAGCGGGGGGGATATCGAACACCGGGGAGCTGTTTTTT.

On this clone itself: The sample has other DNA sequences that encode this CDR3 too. The DNA for the CDR3 is TGTGCCAGCAGCCGGGACAGTCAAGAGACCCAGTACTTC. Translation gives CASSRDSQETQYF. The J gene is TRBJ2-5, the V gene TRBV27, with 7 positions matching TRBD1. This CDR3 has 13 amino acids. Germline CDR1 is MNHEY and CDR2 is SMNVEV (reference sequence). V lost 6 bases, J lost 2 bases, and 3 bases stayed unmatched.

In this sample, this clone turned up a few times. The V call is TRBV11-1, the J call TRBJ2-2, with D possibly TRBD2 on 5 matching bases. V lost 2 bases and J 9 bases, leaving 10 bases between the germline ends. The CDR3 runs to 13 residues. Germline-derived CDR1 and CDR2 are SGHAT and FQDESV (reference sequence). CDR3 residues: CASSLRRSRELFF. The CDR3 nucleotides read TGTGCCAGCAGCTTAAGGAGGAGCCGGGAGCTGTTTTTT.

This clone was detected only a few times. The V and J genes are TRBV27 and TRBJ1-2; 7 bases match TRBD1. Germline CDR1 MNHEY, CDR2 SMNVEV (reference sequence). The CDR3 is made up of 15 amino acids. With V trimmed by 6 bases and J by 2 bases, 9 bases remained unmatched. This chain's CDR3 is CASSDRDSPNYGYTF. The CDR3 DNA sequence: TGTGCCAGCAGCGATCGGGACAGCCCAAACTATGGCTACACCTTC.

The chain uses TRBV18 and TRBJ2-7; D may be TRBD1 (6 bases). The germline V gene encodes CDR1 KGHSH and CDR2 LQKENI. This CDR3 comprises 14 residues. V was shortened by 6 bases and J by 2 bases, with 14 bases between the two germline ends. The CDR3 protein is CASSLPDRTYEQYF. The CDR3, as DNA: TGTGCCAGCTCCTTACCGGACAGAACCTACGAGCAGTACTTC.

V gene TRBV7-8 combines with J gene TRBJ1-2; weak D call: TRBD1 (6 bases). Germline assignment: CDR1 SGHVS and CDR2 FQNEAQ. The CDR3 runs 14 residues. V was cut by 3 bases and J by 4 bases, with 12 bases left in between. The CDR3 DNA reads TGTGCCAGCAGCTTGGGGGTAGGGGGCTATGGCTACACCTTC. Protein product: CASSLGVGGYGYTF.

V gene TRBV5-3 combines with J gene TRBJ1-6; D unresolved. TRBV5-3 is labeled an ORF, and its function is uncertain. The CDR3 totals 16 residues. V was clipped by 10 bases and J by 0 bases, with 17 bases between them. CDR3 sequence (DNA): TGTGCCGTCACAGCAAGCCCGAGCTCCTATAATTCACCCCTCCACTTT. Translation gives CAVTASPSSYNSPLHF.

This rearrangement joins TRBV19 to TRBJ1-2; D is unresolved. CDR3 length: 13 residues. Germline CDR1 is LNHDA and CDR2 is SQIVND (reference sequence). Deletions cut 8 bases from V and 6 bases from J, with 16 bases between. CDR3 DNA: TGTGCCAGTCTACCCTCCGGTCGGGATGGCTACACCTTC. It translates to CASLPSGRDGYTF.

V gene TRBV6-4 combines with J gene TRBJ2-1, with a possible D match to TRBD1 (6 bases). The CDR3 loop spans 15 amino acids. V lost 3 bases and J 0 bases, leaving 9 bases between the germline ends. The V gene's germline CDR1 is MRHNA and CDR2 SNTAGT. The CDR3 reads CASSETDSSYNEQFF. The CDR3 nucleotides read TGTGCCAGCAGTGAGACGGACAGCTCCTACAATGAGCAGTTCTTC.

The CDR3 loop reads CASRRGGQVGLEAFF. The CDR3 DNA reads TGTGCCAGCAGGAGAGGGGGACAGGTAGGCCTAGAAGCTTTCTTT. This sequence joins TRBV21-1 and TRBJ1-1; TRBD1 is the table's D call, not checked against the DNA. TRBV21-1 is listed as a pseudogene. The CDR3 totals 15 residues.

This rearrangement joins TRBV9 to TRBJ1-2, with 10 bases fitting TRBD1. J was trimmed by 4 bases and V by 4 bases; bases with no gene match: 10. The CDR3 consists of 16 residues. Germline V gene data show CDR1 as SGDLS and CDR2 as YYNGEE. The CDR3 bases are TGTGCCAGCAGCCCACGGGACAGGGGCCTTCGCTATGGCTACACCTTC. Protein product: CASSPRDRGLRYGYTF.

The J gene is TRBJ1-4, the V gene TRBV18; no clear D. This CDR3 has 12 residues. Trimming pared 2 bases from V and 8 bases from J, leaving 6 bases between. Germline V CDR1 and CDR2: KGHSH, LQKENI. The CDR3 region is CASSPSREKLFF. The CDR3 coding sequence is TGTGCCAGCTCACCATCCAGGGAAAAACTGTTTTTT.

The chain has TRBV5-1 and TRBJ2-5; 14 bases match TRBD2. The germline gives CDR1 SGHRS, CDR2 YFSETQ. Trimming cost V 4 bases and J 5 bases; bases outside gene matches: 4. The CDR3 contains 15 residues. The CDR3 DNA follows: TGCGCCAGCAGCCAGAGGACTAGCGGGGGGGAGACCCAGTACTTC. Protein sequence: CASSQRTSGGETQYF.

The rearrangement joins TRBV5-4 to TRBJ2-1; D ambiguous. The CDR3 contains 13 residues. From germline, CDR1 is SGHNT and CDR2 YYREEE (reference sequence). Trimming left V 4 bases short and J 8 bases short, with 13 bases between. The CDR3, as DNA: TGTGCCAGCAGCGACTCTAGAGCGTATGAGCAGTTCTTC. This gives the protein CASSDSRAYEQFF.

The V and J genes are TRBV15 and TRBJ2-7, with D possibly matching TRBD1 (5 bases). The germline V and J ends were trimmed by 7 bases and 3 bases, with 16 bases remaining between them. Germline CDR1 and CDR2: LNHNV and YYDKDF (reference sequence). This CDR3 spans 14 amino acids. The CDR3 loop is CATKLAGPSYEQYF. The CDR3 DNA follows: TGTGCCACCAAATTGGCAGGGCCTAGCTACGAGCAGTACTTC.

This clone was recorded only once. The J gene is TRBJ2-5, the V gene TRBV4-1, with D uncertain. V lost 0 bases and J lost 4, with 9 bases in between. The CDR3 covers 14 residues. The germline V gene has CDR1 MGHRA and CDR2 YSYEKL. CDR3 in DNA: TGCGCCAGCAGCCAAGACCGACCAGGAGAGACCCAGTACTTC. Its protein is CASSQDRPGETQYF.

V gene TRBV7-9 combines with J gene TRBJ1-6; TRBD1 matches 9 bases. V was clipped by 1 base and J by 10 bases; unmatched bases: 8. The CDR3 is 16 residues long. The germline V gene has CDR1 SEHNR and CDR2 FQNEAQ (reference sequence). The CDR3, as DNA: TGTGCCAGCAGCTTAGTGAGGACAGGGGAGAGGTCACCCCTCCACTTT. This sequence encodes CASSLVRTGERSPLHF.

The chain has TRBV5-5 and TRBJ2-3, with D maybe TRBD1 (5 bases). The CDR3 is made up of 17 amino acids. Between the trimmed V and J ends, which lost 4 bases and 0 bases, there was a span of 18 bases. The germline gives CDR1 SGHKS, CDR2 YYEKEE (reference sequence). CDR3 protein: CASSRPNRQPSTDTQYF. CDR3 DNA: TGTGCCAGCAGCCGCCCCAACCGACAGCCTAGCACAGATACGCAGTATTTT.

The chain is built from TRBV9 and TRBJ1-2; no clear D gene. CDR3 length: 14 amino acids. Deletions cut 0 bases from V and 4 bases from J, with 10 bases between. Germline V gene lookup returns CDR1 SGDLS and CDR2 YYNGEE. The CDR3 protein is CASSVAEGAYGYTF. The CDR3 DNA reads TGTGCCAGCAGCGTAGCAGAGGGAGCCTATGGCTACACCTTC. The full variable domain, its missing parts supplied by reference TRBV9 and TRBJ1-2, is DSGVTQTPKHLITATGQRVTLRCSPRSGDLSVYWYQQSLDQGLQFLIQYYNGEERAKGNILERFSAQQFPDLHSELNLSSLELGDSALYFCASSVAEGAYGYTFGSGTRLTVV.

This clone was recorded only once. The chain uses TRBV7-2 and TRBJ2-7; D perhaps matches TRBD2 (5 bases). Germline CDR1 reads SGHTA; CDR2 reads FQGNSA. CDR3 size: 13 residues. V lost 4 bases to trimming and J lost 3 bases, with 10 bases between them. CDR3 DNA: TGTGCCAGCAGCTCCGGGATCCTCTACGAGCAGTACTTC. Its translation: CASSSGILYEQYF. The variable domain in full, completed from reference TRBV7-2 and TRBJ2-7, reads GAGVSQSPSNKVTEKGKDVELRCDPISGHTALYWYRQSLGQGLEFLIYFQGNSAPDKSGLPSDRFSAERTGGSVSTLTIQRTQQEDSAVYLCASSSGILYEQYFGPGTRLTVT.